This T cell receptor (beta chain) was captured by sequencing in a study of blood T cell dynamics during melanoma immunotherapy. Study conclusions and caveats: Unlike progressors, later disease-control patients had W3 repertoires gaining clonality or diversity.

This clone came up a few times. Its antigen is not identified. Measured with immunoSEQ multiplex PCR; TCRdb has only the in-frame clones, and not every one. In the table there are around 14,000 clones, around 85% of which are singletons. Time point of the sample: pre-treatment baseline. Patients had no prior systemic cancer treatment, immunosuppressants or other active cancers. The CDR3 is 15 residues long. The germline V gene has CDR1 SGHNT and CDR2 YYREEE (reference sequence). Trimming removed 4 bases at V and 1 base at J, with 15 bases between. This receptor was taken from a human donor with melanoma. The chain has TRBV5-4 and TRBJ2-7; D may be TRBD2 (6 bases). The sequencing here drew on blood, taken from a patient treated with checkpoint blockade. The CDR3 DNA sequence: TGTGCCAGCAGCCAGACGGGACTGTTTTCCTACGAGCAGTACTTC. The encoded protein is CASSQTGLFSYEQYF.